Following are 31 T cell receptor beta chains from one sample sequenced in a study of blood T cells in healthy people across ages. The authors ran a second PCR of 7 to 11 cycles using a sample-barcoded 5' primer and a J-beta primer mix. TCRdb analysed the 5' RACE reads with MiXCR anew, one entry per CDR3 protein. This sample has approximately 1.5 million distinct CDR3 sequences, with roughly 30% found just once. Specimen: blood. The receptor set was obtained from a woman in her thirties in good health.

CDR3 residues: CASSPGTDLFPSKPYNEQFF. The CDR3 DNA reads TGTGCCAGCAGTCCAGGGACAGACCTTTTTCCCTCTAAACCATACAATGAGCAGTTCTTC. The chain is built from TRBV27 and TRBJ2-1; 7 bases are a match to TRBD1. Germline trimming cut 5 bases from V and 4 bases from J; bases unmatched to any gene: 23. CDR3 length: 20 residues. CDR1 is MNHEY, CDR2 SMNVEV, per germline (reference sequence).

The chain employs TRBV20-1 and TRBJ1-4; TRBD1 aligns across 7 bases. With V trimmed by 6 bases and J by 8 bases, 9 bases remained unmatched. Germline V lookup: CDR1 DFQATT, CDR2 SNEGSKA (reference sequence). The CDR3 runs to 13 residues. Here the CDR3 DNA reads TGCAGTGCCCGGGACAGTACTTGGGAAAAACTGTTTTTT. Protein: CSARDSTWEKLFF.

Of note for this clonotype: Compared with germline, one end of the junction differs, possibly owing to a read error. This chain links TRBV27 with TRBJ1-1; 8 bases match TRBD1. The CDR3 runs to 15 residues. Germline V gene lookup returns CDR1 MNHEY and CDR2 SMNVEV (reference sequence). CDR3 in amino acids: CASSSQGDGNPEAFF. CDR3 nucleotide sequence: TGTGCCAGCAGTTCACAGGGGGATGGGAACCCTGAAGCTTTCTTT.

In its sample, this clonotype was seen a few times. The V call is TRBV5-1, the J call TRBJ1-1; 7 bases are a match to TRBD1. Germline loops: CDR1 SGHRS, CDR2 YFSETQ. V shed 4 bases, J shed 4 bases, and the junction held 7 bases outside the gene matches. CDR3 length: 14 amino acids. CDR3 sequence: CASSVGYRGTEAFF. The CDR3 nucleotides read TGCGCCAGCAGCGTTGGGTACAGGGGCACTGAAGCTTTCTTT. Full variable domain (outside the CDR3, taken from reference TRBV5-1 and TRBJ1-1): KAGVTQTPRYLIKTRGQQVTLSCSPISGHRSVSWYQQTPGQGLQFLFEYFSETQRNKGNFPGRFSGRQFSNSRSEMNVSTLELGDSALYLCASSVGYRGTEAFFGQGTRLTVV.

The J gene is TRBJ1-1, the V gene TRBV7-8; TRBD1 might be the D (5 bases). V dropped 3 bases and J dropped 9 bases, with 8 bases sitting between them. The CDR3 runs to 11 residues. Per the germline V gene, CDR1 is SGHVS and CDR2 is FQNEAQ. The CDR3 coding sequence is TGTGCCAGCAGCTTGGGGACCCAAGCTTTCTTT. This encodes CASSLGTQAFF.

DNA of the CDR3: TGTGCCAGCAGCCCCGTCAACAATGAGCAGTTCTTC. Translating it yields CASSPVNNEQFF. The genes are TRBV3-1 and TRBJ2-1; D is unclear. CDR1 and CDR2 (germline): LGHDT, YNNKEL (reference sequence). The CDR3 has 12 residues. V was trimmed by 4 bases and J by 5 bases, leaving 6 bases between them.

This clonotype showed up many times. The V gene is TRBV4-1, the J gene TRBJ2-1; perhaps D is TRBD1 or TRBD2 (5 bases each). Trimming removed 0 bases at V and 8 bases at J, with 11 bases between. The CDR3 has 14 residues. Per germline, CDR1 MGHRA and CDR2 YSYEKL. CDR3 region: CASSQEGMGDEQFF. The CDR3, as DNA: TGCGCCAGCAGCCAAGAAGGAATGGGGGATGAGCAGTTCTTC.

Concerning this clonotype itself: A read error may account for a junction end that differs from germline. V and J are TRBV10-3 and TRBJ2-1; TRBD2 aligns across 7 bases. Germline assignment: CDR1 ENHRY and CDR2 SYGVKD. The CDR3 spans 18 residues. The CDR3 DNA sequence: TGTGCCATCAGTGAGTCACGTACCAGCGGGATCCCAACGAATGAGCAGTGCTTC. It is translated as CAISESRTSGIPTNEQCF.

This clonotype was seen only a few times. The rearrangement joins TRBV9 to TRBJ2-3; D possibly uses TRBD1 or TRBD2 (6 bases each). Germline V gene data show CDR1 as SGDLS and CDR2 as YYNGEE. Trimming stripped 2 bases from V and 4 bases from J, with 20 bases between. The CDR3 totals 17 residues. The CDR3 protein is CASSVGTLDGGADTQYF. As DNA, the CDR3 is TGTGCCAGCAGCGTGGGGACCTTGGACGGGGGCGCAGATACGCAGTATTTT.

The chain employs TRBV7-9 and TRBJ1-2; D is ambiguous. The germline CDR1 and CDR2 sequences are SEHNR and FQNEAQ (reference sequence). V gave up 1 base and J gave up 4 bases, with 16 bases separating them. This CDR3 contains 16 residues. CDR3 in amino acids: CASSLGRQFLGYGYTF. DNA of the CDR3: TGTGCCAGCAGCTTAGGTAGGCAGTTCCTGGGCTATGGCTACACCTTC. Full variable domain (remainder filled in from reference TRBV7-9 and TRBJ1-2): DTGVSQNPRHKITKRGQNVTFRCDPISEHNRLYWYRQTLGQGPEFLTYFQNEAQLEKSRLLSDRFSAERPKGSFSTLEIQRTEQGDSAMYLCASSLGRQFLGYGYTFGSGTRLTVV.

The chain employs TRBV5-1 and TRBJ1-4; 10 bases are a match to TRBD1. The CDR3 loop spans 15 amino acids. J lost 3 bases, V lost 3 bases, and 2 bases had no gene match. Germline V gene lookup returns CDR1 SGHRS and CDR2 YFSETQ. This CDR3 is CASSYGQGANEKLFF. CDR3 bases: TGCGCCAGCAGCTACGGACAGGGGGCTAATGAAAAACTGTTTTTT.

This clonotype has only a few counts. V and J are TRBV3-1 and TRBJ1-6; D uncertain. CDR1 and CDR2 (germline): LGHDT, YNNKEL (reference sequence). Trimming cost V 0 bases and J 1 base, with 7 bases left between them. This CDR3 is built from 16 residues. The DNA of the CDR3 is TGTGCCAGCAGCCAAGATTTCCTATCCTATAATTCACCCCTCCACTTT. As protein: CASSQDFLSYNSPLHF.

This clonotype has ten or more counts. This chain connects TRBV11-2 to TRBJ2-5; tentative D call: TRBD1 (6 bases). Trimming took 6 bases from V and 2 from J, leaving 10 bases between them. Looked up from germline, CDR1 is SGHAT and CDR2 is FQNNGV. The CDR3 has 13 residues. CDR3 nucleotides: TGTGCCAGCAGTCGGACAGAGCAAGAGACCCAGTACTTC. The encoded protein is CASSRTEQETQYF.

This chain connects TRBV2 to TRBJ2-3, with TRBD1 identical over 7 bases. Trimming removed 7 bases from V and 11 bases from J; junction bases left unmatched: 21. Germline V gene data show CDR1 as SNHLY and CDR2 as FYNNEI. The CDR3 is made up of 16 amino acids. This chain's CDR3 is CASIPSRGTPRGRQYF. In DNA, the CDR3 is TGTGCCAGCATCCCCAGCAGGGGGACACCGAGGGGTCGGCAGTATTTT.

In its sample, this clonotype was seen once. The chain links TRBV6-1 to TRBJ2-7, with D unresolved. Germline assignment: CDR1 MNHNS and CDR2 SASEGT. V shed 10 bases and J shed 0 bases, with 19 bases lying between them. This CDR3 comprises 15 residues. CDR3: CATLTRRASSYEQYF. The CDR3 coding sequence is TGTGCCACCTTGACCAGACGGGCTTCCTCCTACGAGCAGTACTTC.

Here the CDR3 DNA reads TGTGCCAGCAGCCACTGGGGGAGCCAAGAGACCCAGTACTTC. Its protein product is CASSHWGSQETQYF. The V gene is TRBV3-1, the J gene TRBJ2-5, with D perhaps given as TRBD1 or TRBD2 (5 bases each). Germline CDR1 is LGHDT and CDR2 is YNNKEL (reference sequence). V was clipped by 3 bases and J by 1 base, with 9 bases between them. The CDR3 length is 14 residues.

In this sample, this clonotype turned up a few times. CDR3 in DNA: TGCGCCAGCAGCCCCCCGCCCAGGTCTAGCACAGATACGCAGTATTTT. Translating it yields CASSPPPRSSTDTQYF. The chain couples TRBV4-1 to TRBJ2-3; D is ambiguous. This CDR3 is 16 amino acids long. The germline gives CDR1 MGHRA, CDR2 YSYEKL. Trimming removed 4 bases from V and 0 bases from J, with 14 bases in between.

This clonotype has a count of ten or more. The chain has TRBV20-1 and TRBJ1-2; D is unclear. CDR3 length equals 9 residues. The V end was cut by 3 bases, the J end by 7 bases, with 3 bases between. Germline V CDR1 and CDR2: DFQATT, SNEGSKA (reference sequence). This chain's CDR3 is CSASGGYTF. In nucleotides, the CDR3 is TGCAGTGCTAGCGGTGGCTACACCTTC.

This clonotype was seen more than once but under ten times. This chain uses TRBV4-1 with TRBJ2-1; 12 nucleotides agree with TRBD2. This CDR3 spans 18 amino acids. With V trimmed by 4 bases and J by 0 bases, 7 bases remained unmatched. The germline V gene encodes CDR1 MGHRA and CDR2 YSYEKL. Here the CDR3 reads CASSLRTSGDSSYNEQFF. The CDR3 DNA sequence: TGCGCCAGCAGCCTTAGGACTAGCGGGGACAGCTCCTACAATGAGCAGTTCTTC.

The chain uses TRBV18 and TRBJ1-2; TRBD1 aligns across 7 bases. In germline, CDR1 is KGHSH, CDR2 LQKENI. This CDR3 spans 14 amino acids. The junction had 7 bases not matched to a gene; V was cut back by 5 bases and J by 4 bases. The CDR3 region has the DNA TGTGCCAGCTCATCATCCGGGACAGTCTATGGCTACACCTTC. Translating gives CASSSSGTVYGYTF.

The chain is built from TRBV20-1 and TRBJ2-7, with a tentative D call TRBD1 (6 bases). The V and J ends lost 8 bases and 5 bases respectively, with 16 bases between them. Germline V gives CDR1 DFQATT, CDR2 SNEGSKA (reference sequence). The CDR3 is 12 amino acids. Here the CDR3 DNA reads TGCAGTCTCAGGGGTGGCCCACACGAGCAGTACTTC. Translating it yields CSLRGGPHEQYF.

The J gene is TRBJ2-1, the V gene TRBV3-1; TRBD1 or TRBD2 may be the D gene (7 bases each). The CDR3 has 14 amino acids. V was cut by 1 base and J by 13 bases, with 17 bases left in between. Germline CDR1 and CDR2: LGHDT and YNNKEL (reference sequence). Here the CDR3 reads CASSQVTRGGHQFF. CDR3 in DNA: TGTGCCAGCAGCCAAGTCACCAGGGGGGGCCATCAGTTCTTC.

V gene TRBV5-1 combines with J gene TRBJ2-3; TRBD2 agrees at 7 bases. Trimming cost V 1 base and J 2 bases; bases outside gene matches: 10. CDR1 and CDR2 (germline): SGHRS, YFSETQ. CDR3 length: 17 amino acids. As DNA, the CDR3 is TGCGCCAGCAGCTTGAAGCGAGCGGGGTCTTCCACAGATACGCAGTATTTT. This sequence encodes CASSLKRAGSSTDTQYF.

The table lists this clonotype with a few counts. The chain carries TRBV9 and TRBJ1-6, with TRBD1 as a possible D gene (5 bases). This CDR3 region has 16 residues. V shed 0 bases and J shed 7 bases, with 14 bases lying between them. In germline, CDR1 is SGDLS, CDR2 YYNGEE. DNA for the CDR3: TGTGCCAGCAGCGTAGACCGGGATTGGGGGAATTCACCCCTCCACTTT. As protein: CASSVDRDWGNSPLHF.

This clonotype has just a few counts. The chain combines TRBV5-1 with TRBJ1-2, with D uncertain. The CDR3 extends over 14 amino acids. CDR1 and CDR2 from the germline V gene are SGHRS and YFSETQ. Trimming cost V 0 bases and J 3 bases, with 9 bases left between them. This CDR3 is CASSLASDYYGYTF. Written as DNA, the CDR3 is TGCGCCAGCAGCTTGGCGTCAGACTACTATGGCTACACCTTC.

The V gene is TRBV3-1, the J gene TRBJ1-1, with D unresolved. The CDR3 loop spans 15 amino acids. From germline, CDR1 is LGHDT and CDR2 YNNKEL (reference sequence). V lost 0 bases and J lost 1, with 9 bases in between. CDR3 bases: TGTGCCAGCAGCCAAGACCCAAGTGCGAACACTGAAGCTTTCTTT. It codes for CASSQDPSANTEAFF.

This clonotype was seen just once. V usage is TRBV18 and J usage is TRBJ2-3, with D unresolved. The CDR3 sequence is 17 residues long. Germline CDR1 and CDR2: KGHSH and LQKENI. The germline V and J ends were trimmed by 0 bases and 4 bases, with 17 bases remaining between them. The CDR3 loop reads CASSPPGSLTQSDTQYF. DNA for the CDR3: TGTGCCAGCTCACCACCGGGGTCTCTAACCCAGTCAGATACGCAGTATTTT.

This clonotype showed up just once. This chain uses TRBV6-2 or TRBV6-3 with TRBJ2-1, with D possibly being TRBD1 (5 bases). CDR1 is MNHEY, CDR2 SVGEGT, per germline. The V end lost 2 bases, the J end lost 3 bases, and 14 bases lay between the germline ends. This CDR3 has 16 amino acids. The DNA for the CDR3 is TGTGCCAGCAGTTACCCTTCCTGGGGCCTCTACAATGAGCAGTTCTTC. The encoded protein is CASSYPSWGLYNEQFF.

This clonotype has a handful of counts. V is TRBV27 and J is TRBJ2-3, with 9 bases aligning to TRBD2. The CDR3 is made up of 15 amino acids. V lost 6 bases to trimming and J lost 2 bases; unmatched junction nucleotides: 6. Germline values: CDR1 MNHEY, CDR2 SMNVEV (reference sequence). CDR3 residues: CASSSIAGATDTQYF. The CDR3 coding sequence is TGTGCCAGCAGCTCCATAGCGGGGGCCACAGATACGCAGTATTTT.

CDR3 nucleotide sequence: TGTGCCAGCAGGCCTACCGGGACTAGCGGGAGTAGGGGTGAGCAGTTCTTC. This codes for CASRPTGTSGSRGEQFF. The rearrangement joins TRBV28 to TRBJ2-1; 14 nucleotides agree with TRBD2. The V and J ends lost 6 bases and 9 bases, in that order; junction bases with no gene match: 13. The length of the CDR3 is 17 residues. Germline V gives CDR1 MDHEN, CDR2 SYDVKM.

Ten or more counts support this clonotype. J is TRBJ2-1 and V is TRBV29-1, with 9 bases fitting TRBD2. Germline assignment: CDR1 SQVTM and CDR2 ANQGSEA. Germline trimming cut 6 bases from V and 8 bases from J; bases unmatched to any gene: 5. The CDR3 has 12 residues. DNA for the CDR3: TGCAGCGTCATTAGCGGGAGCTATGAGCAGTTCTTC. This translates into CSVISGSYEQFF.